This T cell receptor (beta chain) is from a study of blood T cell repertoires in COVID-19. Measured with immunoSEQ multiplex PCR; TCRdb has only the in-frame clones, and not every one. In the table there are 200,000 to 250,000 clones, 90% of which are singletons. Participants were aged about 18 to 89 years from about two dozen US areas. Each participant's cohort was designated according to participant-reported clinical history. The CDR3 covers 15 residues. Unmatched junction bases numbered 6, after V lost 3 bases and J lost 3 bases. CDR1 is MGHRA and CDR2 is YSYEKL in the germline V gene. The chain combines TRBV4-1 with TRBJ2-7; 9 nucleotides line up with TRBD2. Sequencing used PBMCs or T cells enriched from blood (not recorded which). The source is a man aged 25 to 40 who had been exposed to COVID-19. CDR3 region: CASSHGSGGVYEQYF. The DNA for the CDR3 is TGCGCCAGCAGCCATGGTAGCGGGGGAGTCTACGAGCAGTACTTC.